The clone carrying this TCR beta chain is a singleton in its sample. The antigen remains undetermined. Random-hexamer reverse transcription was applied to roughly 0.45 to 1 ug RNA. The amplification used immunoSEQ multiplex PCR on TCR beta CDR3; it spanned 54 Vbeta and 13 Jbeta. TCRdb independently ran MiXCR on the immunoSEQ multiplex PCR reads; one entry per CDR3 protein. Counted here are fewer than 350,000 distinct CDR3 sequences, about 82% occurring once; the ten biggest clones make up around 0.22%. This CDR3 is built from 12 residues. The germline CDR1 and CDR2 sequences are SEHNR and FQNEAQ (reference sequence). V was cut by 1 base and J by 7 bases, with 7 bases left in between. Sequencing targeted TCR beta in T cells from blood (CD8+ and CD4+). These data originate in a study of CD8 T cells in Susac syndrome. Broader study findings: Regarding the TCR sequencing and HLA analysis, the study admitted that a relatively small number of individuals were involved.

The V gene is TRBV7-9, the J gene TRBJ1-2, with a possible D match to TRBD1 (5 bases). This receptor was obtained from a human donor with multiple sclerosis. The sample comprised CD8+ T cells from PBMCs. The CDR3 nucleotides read TGTGCCAGCAGCTTAGGGGACGGTGGCTACACCTTC. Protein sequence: CASSLGDGGYTF.